This T cell receptor (beta chain) was captured by sequencing in a study of blood T cell repertoires in COVID-19. Overall study context: From T cells, B-cell-depleted T cells, or PBMCs came the material, which was cDNA or gDNA.

The CDR3 has 16 residues. Germline loops: CDR1 KGHSH, CDR2 LQKENI. After removal of 3 bases from V and 4 bases from J, the junction contained 9 bases not matched to a gene. The assay was immunoSEQ multiplex PCR, and TCRdb's table has in-frame clones only and misses some. The table includes roughly 45,000 clones, 90% detected once. The V gene is TRBV18, the J gene TRBJ1-2, with TRBD1 identical over 9 bases. The specimen was peripheral blood. The sequence was collected from an older man with active COVID-19. The CDR3 spells CASSPYPQGAAYGYTF. The CDR3 DNA sequence: TGTGCCAGCTCACCCTACCCACAGGGGGCCGCCTATGGCTACACCTTC.